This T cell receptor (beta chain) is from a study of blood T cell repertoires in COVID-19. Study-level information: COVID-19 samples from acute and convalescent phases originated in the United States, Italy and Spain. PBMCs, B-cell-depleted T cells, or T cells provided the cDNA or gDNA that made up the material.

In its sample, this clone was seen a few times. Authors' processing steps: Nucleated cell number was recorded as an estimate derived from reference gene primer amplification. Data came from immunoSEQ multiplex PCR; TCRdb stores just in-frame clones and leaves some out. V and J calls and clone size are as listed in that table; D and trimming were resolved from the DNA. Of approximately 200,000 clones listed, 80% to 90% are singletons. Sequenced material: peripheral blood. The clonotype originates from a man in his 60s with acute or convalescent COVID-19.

The CDR3 DNA follows: TGTGCCAGCAGCGTAGGGACTAGCGGGGGATCCTCCTACAATGAGCAGTTCTTC. This encodes CASSVGTSGGSSYNEQFF. The rearrangement uses TRBV9 and TRBJ2-1, with 13 positions matching TRBD2. The germline V gene encodes CDR1 SGDLS and CDR2 YYNGEE. The CDR3 covers 18 residues. V was clipped by 0 bases and J by 0 bases; unmatched bases: 3.